Shown below are 19 T cell receptor beta chains from a single sample sequenced in a study of cytomegalovirus exposure and HLA in healthy donors. 60 Vbeta and 13 Jbeta primers were used in PCR. Sequencing was performed with immunoSEQ multiplex PCR; in TCRdb, only in-frame clones are kept and a portion is missing. The data show 150,000 to 200,000 clones, approximately 81% seen once. Material for sequencing was PBMCs. These receptors were obtained from a boy younger than 10 in good health and CMV-seronegative.

V is TRBV29-1 and J is TRBJ2-5, with 7 bases aligning to TRBD1. The V gene's germline CDR1 is SQVTM and CDR2 ANQGSEA. The CDR3 has 12 amino acids. The J segment lost 3 bases and the V segment lost 4 bases, leaving 2 bases of the junction unmatched. This CDR3 is CSVGQGEETQYF. The CDR3 DNA follows: TGCAGCGTTGGGCAGGGGGAAGAGACCCAGTACTTC.

The J gene is TRBJ1-5, the V gene TRBV5-8, with TRBD1 as a possible D gene (6 bases). CDR3 length: 15 amino acids. Germline V gives CDR1 SGHTS, CDR2 YDEGEE. The V end was cut by 4 bases, the J end by 2 bases, with 13 bases between. The CDR3 sequence: CASSGVPGGNQPQHF. In DNA, the CDR3 is TGTGCCAGCAGCGGAGTCCCAGGGGGCAATCAGCCCCAGCATTTT.

CDR3 DNA sequence: TGTGCCAGCAGCTTAGACAGGGGTAACAATGAGCAGTTCTTC. Encoded protein: CASSLDRGNNEQFF. The chain joins TRBV11-2 to TRBJ2-1; TRBD1 might be the D (6 bases). The CDR3 loop spans 14 amino acids. V shed 0 bases and J shed 5 bases, with 8 bases lying between them. In germline, CDR1 is SGHAT, CDR2 FQNNGV.

The chain joins TRBV9 to TRBJ2-2; 9 bases fit TRBD1. V lost 2 bases to trimming and J lost 6 bases; unmatched junction nucleotides: 2. The CDR3 spans 14 residues. Germline-derived CDR1 and CDR2 are SGDLS and YYNGEE. The DNA for the CDR3 is TGTGCCAGCAGCGTCACAGGGGGCCCCGGGGAGCTGTTTTTT. It translates to CASSVTGGPGELFF.

This chain joins TRBV19 and TRBJ1-5, with TRBD1 matching over 9 bases. Germline V gene sequence: CDR1 LNHDA, CDR2 SQIVND (reference sequence). V was pared by 5 bases and J by 1 base, with 3 bases of the junction left unmatched. This CDR3 has 15 residues. This CDR3 is CASSLGQGSNQPQHF. The CDR3 region has the DNA TGTGCCAGTAGTTTGGGACAGGGAAGCAATCAGCCCCAGCATTTT.

This clone appeared a few times. The chain couples TRBV7-7 to TRBJ2-7; 11 nucleotides align to TRBD1. The germline gives CDR1 SSHAT, CDR2 FNYEAQ (reference sequence). V lost 3 bases and J lost 7; bases outside the gene matches: 2. The CDR3 has 13 residues. The CDR3 nucleotides are TGTGCCAGCAGCTTGGACAGGGGGCAGGAGCAGTACTTC. It is translated as CASSLDRGQEQYF. Based on the CDR3 plus reference TRBV7-7 and TRBJ2-7, the full variable domain is GAGVSQSPRYKVTKRGQDVTLRCDPISSHATLYWYQQALGQGPEFLTYFNYEAQPDKSGLPSDRFSAERPEGSISTLTIQRTEQRDSAMYRCASSLDRGQEQYFGPGTRLTVT.

This clone has a handful of counts. The chain carries TRBV5-1 and TRBJ1-1; TRBD1 aligns across 10 bases. V shed 7 bases, J shed 2 bases, and the junction held 2 bases outside the gene matches. The CDR3 covers 13 residues. Germline values: CDR1 SGHRS, CDR2 YFSETQ. Here the CDR3 reads CASGDRGNTEAFF. The CDR3 region has the DNA TGCGCCAGCGGGGACAGGGGCAACACTGAAGCTTTCTTT.

This chain links TRBV6-1 with TRBJ2-5, with TRBD1 matching 8 bases. The DNA end is more similar to TRBJ2-7, so the J call may be wrong. The CDR3 consists of 14 residues. Per germline, CDR1 MNHNS and CDR2 SASEGT. CDR3 nucleotide sequence: TGTGCCAGCAGCGACGCAGGGGGCGGCTACGAGCAGTACTTC. It encodes CASSDAGGGYEQYF.

V and J are TRBV19 and TRBJ2-2; 13 positions match TRBD2. CDR1 LNHDA and CDR2 SQIVND come from the germline V gene (reference sequence). This CDR3 contains 16 residues. The V and J ends lost 5 bases and 7 bases, in that order; junction bases with no gene match: 7. The DNA for the CDR3 is TGTGCCAGTAGTGTTACTAGCGGGAGGGCCCACGGGGAGCTGTTTTTT. This encodes CASSVTSGRAHGELFF. Full variable domain (missing parts from reference TRBV19 and TRBJ2-2): DGGITQSPKYLFRKEGQNVTLSCEQNLNHDAMYWYRQDPGQGLRLIYYSQIVNDFQKGDIAEGYSVSREKKESFPLTVTSAQKNPTAFYLCASSVTSGRAHGELFFGEGSRLTVL.

The chain is built from TRBV27 and TRBJ1-1, with D tentatively TRBD1 (5 bases). CDR3 length: 15 residues. Germline lookup yields CDR1 MNHEY and CDR2 SMNVEV (reference sequence). The V end was cut by 3 bases, the J end by 4 bases, with 15 bases between. CDR3 sequence: CASSFGAGRGTEAFF. CDR3 DNA sequence: TGTGCCAGCAGTTTTGGGGCAGGCCGAGGCACTGAAGCTTTCTTT.

The chain recombines TRBV18 with TRBJ1-5; maybe TRBD1 (6 bases). The CDR3 runs 15 residues. The V end was cut by 4 bases, the J end by 3 bases, with 13 bases between. Germline assignment: CDR1 KGHSH and CDR2 LQKENI. The CDR3 region has the DNA TGTGCCAGCTCACTACTTCAGGGGAACAATCAGCCCCAGCATTTT. Translation: CASSLLQGNNQPQHF.

The chain employs TRBV5-4 and TRBJ2-7, with D possibly TRBD1 on 7 matching bases. From germline, CDR1 is SGHNT and CDR2 YYREEE (reference sequence). The length of the CDR3 is 15 residues. V gave up 0 bases and J gave up 2 bases, with 12 bases separating them. This CDR3 reads CASSLAAGGTYEQYF. The CDR3 nucleotides are TGTGCCAGCAGCTTGGCGGCAGGGGGGACCTACGAGCAGTACTTC. The full variable domain, its missing parts supplied by reference TRBV5-4 and TRBJ2-7, is ETGVTQSPTHLIKTRGQQVTLRCSSQSGHNTVSWYQQALGQGPQFIFQYYREEENGRGNFPPRFSGLQFPNYSSELNVNALELDDSALYLCASSLAAGGTYEQYFGPGTRLTVT.

As to this clone: Other nucleotide sequences from this sample produce the same CDR3. This chain connects TRBV19 to TRBJ1-5, with 8 bases identical to TRBD1. The CDR3 length is 13 residues. Per germline, CDR1 LNHDA and CDR2 SQIVND (reference sequence). The trim removed 9 bases at V and 4 bases at J, leaving 5 bases unmatched. For the CDR3, the DNA is TGTGCCAGCAGAGACAGGGGAAATCAGCCCCAGCATTTT. Translated: CASRDRGNQPQHF.

This chain connects TRBV4-1 to TRBJ2-5; tentative D call: TRBD2 (5 bases). The J call may be mistaken, given a closer DNA end match to TRBJ2-7. Germline V CDR1 and CDR2: MGHRA, YSYEKL. The CDR3 is 13 residues long. The CDR3 loop is CASSTDTSYEQYF. The CDR3 region has the DNA TGCGCCAGCAGCACCGACACTAGCTACGAGCAGTACTTC.

In this sample, this clone turned up once. The V call is TRBV23-1, the J call TRBJ1-6; 7 bases line up with TRBD1. TRBV23-1 is known as an ORF, though its function is uncertain. The CDR3 has 21 amino acids. V lost 3 bases, J lost 0 bases, and 17 bases stayed unmatched. CDR3 residues: CASSHLTGPPTDSSYNSPLHF. The DNA for the CDR3 is TGCGCCAGCAGTCATCTGACAGGGCCTCCGACCGATAGCTCCTATAATTCACCCCTCCACTTT.

This clone was picked up a small number of times. The rearrangement joins TRBV4-1 to TRBJ2-2, with D possibly being TRBD2 (5 bases). CDR3 length: 14 amino acids. The germline V and J ends were trimmed by 4 bases and 6 bases, with 12 bases remaining between them. From germline, CDR1 is MGHRA and CDR2 YSYEKL. CDR3 region: CASSPPGKPGELFF. CDR3 DNA sequence: TGCGCCAGCAGCCCCCCCGGGAAGCCCGGGGAGCTGTTTTTT.

CDR3: CASSLGTGGPYEQYF. CDR3 DNA sequence: TGTGCCAGCAGCTTGGGGACAGGGGGTCCCTACGAGCAGTACTTC. V is TRBV5-6 and J is TRBJ2-7; TRBD1 agrees at 10 bases. The CDR3 loop spans 15 amino acids. The germline V gene encodes CDR1 SGHDT and CDR2 YYEEEE. After removal of 0 bases from V and 2 bases from J, the junction contained 2 bases not matched to a gene.

This clone was counted a single time. The V call is TRBV2, the J call TRBJ2-7; 9 bases agree with TRBD1. Germline V gene sequence: CDR1 SNHLY, CDR2 FYNNEI. This CDR3 is built from 17 residues. Unmatched junction bases numbered 16, after V lost 6 bases and J lost 4 bases. The CDR3, as DNA: TGTGCCAGCAGGCCCATACCGCAGAGACAGGGGGTTTACGAGCAGTACTTC. This encodes CASRPIPQRQGVYEQYF.

This chain links TRBV6-5 with TRBJ2-3, with 7 bases matching TRBD2. Germline trimming cut 10 bases from V and 0 bases from J; bases unmatched to any gene: 7. This CDR3 contains 14 residues. Germline V gene sequence: CDR1 MNHEY, CDR2 SVGAGI. The CDR3 loop is CATGRAPSTDTQYF. The CDR3, as DNA: TGTGCCACGGGGAGGGCTCCTAGCACAGATACGCAGTATTTT.